This T cell receptor (beta chain) is from a study of control samples from healthy donors and cancer patients. From germline, CDR1 is MNHEY and CDR2 SVGAGI. The V and J ends lost 6 bases and 1 base, in that order; junction bases with no gene match: 2. This CDR3 region has 15 residues. Sequencing was performed with immunoSEQ multiplex PCR; in TCRdb, only in-frame clones are kept and a portion is missing. The data contain some 200,000 clones, roughly 93% of them singletons. Sequenced material: blood. The receptor was isolated from a man aged 18-30 years in good health. This chain connects TRBV6-5 to TRBJ2-2; 10 nucleotides line up with TRBD1. CDR3: CASRDRGRNTGELFF. The CDR3 DNA sequence: TGTGCCAGCAGAGACAGGGGGCGGAACACCGGGGAGCTGTTTTTT.